Each of the 20 T cell receptor beta chains below was sequenced from the same sample in a study of blood T cell repertoires in COVID-19. The repertoire was sequenced with immunoSEQ multiplex PCR; TCRdb's copy has only in-frame clones and lacks some. The table has about 170,000 clones, 80% to 90% seen once. The material sequenced was peripheral blood. Receptors were obtained from a woman aged 60-70 years with COVID-19, enrolled during active disease.

The chain employs TRBV6-5 and TRBJ1-5; 8 nucleotides agree with TRBD1. The CDR3 has 15 amino acids. Germline-derived CDR1 and CDR2 are MNHEY and SVGAGI. The ends lost 6 bases at V and 0 bases at J; junction bases unmatched: 4. CDR3 DNA sequence: TGTGCCAGCAGCACACAGGGGGATAGCAATCAGCCCCAGCATTTT. Translating gives CASSTQGDSNQPQHF.

V is TRBV7-9 and J is TRBJ2-5; TRBD1 agrees at 11 bases. The J segment lost 4 bases and the V segment lost 5 bases, leaving 6 bases of the junction unmatched. Germline assignment: CDR1 SEHNR and CDR2 FQNEAQ (reference sequence). The CDR3 totals 15 residues. The CDR3, as DNA: TGTGCCAGCAGCCTGGGACAGGGGGTAGGAGAGACCCAGTACTTC. The encoded protein is CASSLGQGVGETQYF.

The rearrangement joins TRBV24-1 to TRBJ2-7; D perhaps matches TRBD2 (7 bases). V shed 1 base and J shed 2 bases, with 11 bases lying between them. The germline CDR1 and CDR2 sequences are KGHDR and SFDVKD. The CDR3 consists of 15 residues. CDR3 in DNA: TGTGCCACCAGTGATTTCGGGGGGCCGGCCTACGAGCAGTACTTC. Protein product: CATSDFGGPAYEQYF.

The chain recombines TRBV5-1 with TRBJ1-2, with D possibly matching TRBD1 (5 bases). This CDR3 has 15 amino acids. Per the germline V gene, CDR1 is SGHRS and CDR2 is YFSETQ. V lost 5 bases and J lost 0, with 14 bases in between. The CDR3 region is CASREGTNSNYGYTF. The CDR3 bases are TGCGCCAGCAGGGAGGGGACGAATTCTAACTATGGCTACACCTTC.

This clone occurred once. V usage is TRBV5-4 and J usage is TRBJ2-5, with TRBD1 matching over 9 bases. Germline CDR1 and CDR2: SGHNT and YYREEE (reference sequence). V was pared by 2 bases and J by 5 bases, with 10 bases of the junction left unmatched. The CDR3 spans 16 residues. CDR3 protein: CASSFPDRGGLETQYF. The CDR3 nucleotides read TGTGCCAGCAGCTTCCCGGACAGGGGCGGTCTCGAGACCCAGTACTTC.

The V and J genes are TRBV5-1 and TRBJ1-4, with D maybe TRBD1 (5 bases). Germline V gene sequence: CDR1 SGHRS, CDR2 YFSETQ. This CDR3 region has 14 residues. V was shortened by 3 bases and J by 4 bases, with 10 bases between the two germline ends. CDR3 sequence reads: CASSYFDSNEKLFF. CDR3 DNA sequence: TGCGCCAGCAGCTACTTCGACAGTAATGAAAAACTGTTTTTT.

The V call is TRBV18, the J call TRBJ2-2, with D tentatively TRBD2 (5 bases). This CDR3 comprises 18 residues. Germline CDR1 is KGHSH and CDR2 is LQKENI. Trimming pared 0 bases from V and 9 bases from J, leaving 23 bases between. CDR3 in amino acids: CASSPPGISGMGPRELFF. Written as DNA, the CDR3 is TGTGCCAGCTCACCACCTGGAATCAGCGGTATGGGCCCCCGGGAGCTGTTTTTT.

This CDR3 is CASRSTGGKQPQHF. The CDR3 nucleotides read TGTGCCAGCAGATCCACAGGGGGGAAACAGCCCCAGCATTTT. This chain connects TRBV27 to TRBJ1-5; 8 bases line up with TRBD1. CDR3 length: 14 amino acids. V trimming: 6 bases; J trimming: 7 bases; junction bases outside the gene matches: 8. The germline gives CDR1 MNHEY, CDR2 SMNVEV (reference sequence).

CDR3 in DNA: TGCGCCAGCAGTCCAGCGTGTCGCCAGTTTCTGCCAGGGTTTAGAGAGACCCAGTACTTC. This codes for CASSPACRQFLPGFRETQYF. The rearrangement joins TRBV23-1 to TRBJ2-5; D is perhaps TRBD1 (5 bases). TRBV23-1 is classed as an ORF, of uncertain function. Trimming pared 4 bases from V and 4 bases from J, leaving 31 bases between. The CDR3 is 20 residues long.

The genes are TRBV30 and TRBJ2-5, with 8 positions matching TRBD2. Per the germline V gene, CDR1 is GTSNPN and CDR2 is SVGIG (reference sequence). V was clipped by 5 bases and J by 6 bases; unmatched bases: 5. CDR3 length equals 12 residues. The CDR3 DNA sequence: TGTGCCTGGGGGGGACTAGGGCAGACCCAGTACTTC. It codes for CAWGGLGQTQYF.

The rearrangement links TRBV12-2 to TRBJ1-2. TRBV12-2 is termed a pseudogene. The CDR3 is made up of 14 amino acids. CDR3 nucleotides: TGTGCAAGTCGCTTCTGTGCGTGCAACTATGGCTACACCTTC. This sequence encodes CASRFCACNYGYTF.

This clone was detected only once. This chain uses TRBV5-1 with TRBJ2-1; D unclear. Trimming took off 1 base at V and 8 bases at J, with 10 bases between the two ends. CDR3 length: 13 amino acids. Looked up from germline, CDR1 is SGHRS and CDR2 is YFSETQ. CDR3 protein: CASSLIGRDEQFF. The CDR3 region has the DNA TGCGCCAGCAGCTTGATCGGTCGAGATGAGCAGTTCTTC.

In its sample, this clone was seen once. The gene calls are TRBV5-8 and TRBJ1-2; no reliable D call. The V gene lost 1 base and the J gene lost 0 bases, with 13 bases spanning the gap. The germline gives CDR1 SGHTS, CDR2 YDEGEE. The CDR3 sequence is 16 residues long. This CDR3 reads CASSLRRAPSNYGYTF. CDR3 nucleotide sequence: TGTGCCAGCAGCTTGCGGAGGGCCCCTTCTAACTATGGCTACACCTTC.

The rearrangement links TRBV19 to TRBJ2-7, with D possibly matching TRBD1 (5 bases). CDR3 length equals 15 residues. V lost 4 bases and J 3 bases, leaving 16 bases between the germline ends. The V gene's germline CDR1 is LNHDA and CDR2 SQIVND (reference sequence). The CDR3 is CASSSRAQASYEQYF. CDR3 sequence (DNA): TGTGCCAGTAGTAGCAGGGCCCAGGCGAGCTACGAGCAGTACTTC.

The chain recombines TRBV6-5 with TRBJ1-6, with 7 bases matching TRBD1. With V trimmed by 2 bases and J by 7 bases, 5 bases remained unmatched. The germline V gene encodes CDR1 MNHEY and CDR2 SVGAGI. The CDR3 consists of 15 residues. DNA for the CDR3: TGTGCCAGCAGTTACCGGGGGACAGCGAATTCACCCCTCCACTTT. Its protein is CASSYRGTANSPLHF.

The chain has TRBV7-9 and TRBJ1-5; the D is unclear. The CDR3 totals 14 residues. Deletions cut 1 base from V and 5 bases from J, with 9 bases between. Per germline, CDR1 SEHNR and CDR2 FQNEAQ (reference sequence). The CDR3 DNA reads as TGTGCCAGCAGCTTAGGTGGGCTCCATCAGCCCCAGCATTTT. It specifies CASSLGGLHQPQHF.

This clone was seen just once. The chain employs TRBV6-5 and TRBJ2-1; 7 bases are a match to TRBD2. V was pared by 2 bases and J by 0 bases, with 1 base of the junction left unmatched. CDR3 length: 15 residues. CDR1 is MNHEY, CDR2 SVGAGI, per germline. CDR3 sequence reads: CASSYAGVSYNEQFF. Here the CDR3 DNA reads TGTGCCAGCAGTTACGCGGGGGTCTCCTACAATGAGCAGTTCTTC.

V usage is TRBV10-2 and J usage is TRBJ2-7; 9 positions match TRBD1. V lost 9 bases, J lost 5 bases, and 8 bases stayed unmatched. In germline, CDR1 is WSHSY, CDR2 SAAADI. The CDR3 runs 13 residues. The CDR3 protein is CASTGTGYNEQYF. The CDR3, as DNA: TGCGCCAGTACCGGGACAGGGTACAACGAGCAGTACTTC.

As DNA, the CDR3 is TGCGCCAGCAGCCAAGGGACTAGCGGGAGTTATCTGAAAAACATTCAGTACTTC. Its translation: CASSQGTSGSYLKNIQYF. The chain has TRBV4-3 and TRBJ2-4, with 13 positions matching TRBD2. The CDR3 length is 18 residues. The germline V gene has CDR1 LGHNA and CDR2 YSLEER. V trimming: 1 base; J trimming: 4 bases; junction bases outside the gene matches: 7.

The chain joins TRBV11-2 to TRBJ2-7; TRBD2 matches 14 bases. The V gene's germline CDR1 is SGHAT and CDR2 FQNNGV. The CDR3 length is 16 residues. With V trimmed by 3 bases and J by 7 bases, 8 bases remained unmatched. This CDR3 reads CASSFTGTSGSDEQYF. The CDR3 nucleotides are TGTGCCAGCAGCTTCACCGGGACTAGCGGGAGTGATGAGCAGTACTTC.